This T cell receptor beta chain came from a study of tumor and adjacent non-tumor tissue in lung cancer. The library came from three nested PCR rounds adapted from ARM-PCR protocols. TCRdb reanalysed the multiplex PCR reads using MiXCR and keeps one entry per CDR3 protein. The sample lists roughly 120,000 distinct CDR3 sequences, roughly three fifths occurring once. Study-wide findings and caveats: Shorter survival was associated with higher TCR diversity in tumors.

Germline values: CDR1 MNHEY, CDR2 SVGAGI. This CDR3 is 18 amino acids long. With 2 bases removed from V and 2 bases from J, the gap between germline ends came to 16 bases. A note on this clonotype: The antigen is unknown. This may be a read error, as it is one base from a much larger clone.

No cell sorting was done before RNA was extracted from the tissue. Distant lung tissue was collected more than 3 cm away from the tumor edge. The sequence was obtained from a man aged 55-75 years with non-small cell lung cancer. The sample comprised distant non-tumor lung tissue. This chain links TRBV6-5 with TRBJ2-6; tentatively, D is TRBD1 (6 bases). CDR3 in DNA: TGTGCCAGCAGTTACAAGACAGGAGTTAGCCCTGGGGCCAACGTCCTGACTTTC. Residues: CASSYKTGVSPGANVLTF.